A selection of T cell receptor beta chains follows, all from one sample in a study of blood T cell repertoires in COVID-19. Sequencing was performed with immunoSEQ multiplex PCR; in TCRdb, only in-frame clones are kept and a portion is missing. The sample has hundreds of thousands of clones, roughly 87% seen once. Sample: peripheral blood. The origin of the receptors is a man between 18 and 35 years old with active or convalescent COVID-19. The CDR3 runs from the conserved cysteine through the conserved F or W. D genes are given only for firm matches. Not every row has a clone size; where given, it reads once, few, many or a size class.

v_call	clone_size	j_call	d_call	cdr3_aa	cdr3_nt
TRBV28	once	TRBJ2-2	-	CASSLGGTGELFF	TGTGCCAGCAGTTTAGGAGGTACCGGGGAGCTGTTTTTT
TRBV19	-	TRBJ2-7	TRBD1	CASSINAAGTGGEQYF	TGTGCCAGTAGTATCAACGCGGCCGGGACAGGGGGCGAGCAGTACTTC
TRBV6-5	-	TRBJ2-5	TRBD2	CASSPDGGGLETQYF	TGTGCCAGCAGCCCCGACGGGGGGGGCCTGGAGACCCAGTACTTC
TRBV5-1	-	TRBJ2-7	TRBD2	CASSLVASGIGIDEQYF	TGCGCCAGCAGCTTGGTGGCTAGCGGGATAGGAATAGACGAGCAGTACTTC
TRBV9	-	TRBJ1-2	-	CASSVEQGGFNYGYTF	TGTGCCAGCAGCGTAGAACAGGGCGGCTTTAACTATGGCTACACCTTC
TRBV20-1	-	TRBJ1-2	-	CSASPGTTGYTF	TGCAGTGCTAGTCCAGGCACCACTGGCTACACCTTC
TRBV11-3	few	TRBJ2-2	-	CASSPLADGELFF	TGTGCCAGCAGCCCGTTAGCCGACGGGGAGCTGTTTTTT
TRBV28	-	TRBJ1-1	-	CASSTQDTEAFF	TGTGCCAGCAGTACACAGGACACTGAAGCTTTCTTT
TRBV29-1	few	TRBJ1-2	TRBD1	CSVGQVVAQPNGYTF	TGCAGCGTCGGACAGGTTGTCGCCCAACCAAATGGCTACACCTTC
TRBV5-8	-	TRBJ1-5	-	CASSPRQLNQPQHF	TGTGCCAGCAGCCCCCGACAGCTCAATCAGCCCCAGCATTTT
TRBV19	-	TRBJ1-1	-	CASSIAVNTEAFF	TGTGCCAGTAGTATTGCGGTTAACACTGAAGCTTTCTTT
TRBV7-2	few	TRBJ1-2	-	CASSLDGANYGYTF	TGTGCCAGCAGCTTAGATGGGGCCAACTATGGCTACACCTTC
TRBV4-3	-	TRBJ1-1	-	CASSQGAGGTEAFF	TGCGCCAGCAGCCAAGGGGCGGGGGGCACTGAAGCTTTCTTT
TRBV4-1	-	TRBJ2-1	-	CASREDEGGGEQFF	TGCGCCAGCAGAGAAGATGAGGGCGGAGGTGAGCAGTTCTTC
TRBV27	-	TRBJ1-5	TRBD1	CASSLYSGGVNQPQHF	TGTGCCAGCAGTTTATACTCAGGGGGAGTAAATCAGCCCCAGCATTTT
TRBV7-9	-	TRBJ2-7	TRBD2	CASSPSWASGSYEQYF	TGTGCCAGCAGCCCGTCTTGGGCTAGCGGGAGCTACGAGCAGTACTTC
TRBV6-2/TRBV6-3	-	TRBJ2-1	-	CASSLSSVIAVYNEQFF	TGTGCCAGCAGTTTATCCTCTGTGATAGCGGTTTACAATGAGCAGTTCTTC
TRBV6-4	-	TRBJ1-6	-	CASSETIGNSPLHF	TGTGCCAGCAGTGAGACAATTGGGAATTCACCCCTCCACTTT
TRBV30	once	TRBJ2-7	-	CAWSLRVEQYF	TGTGCCTGGAGCCTGAGGGTCGAGCAGTACTTC
TRBV10-1	-	TRBJ1-2	-	CASSDGAGVYTF	TGCGCCAGCAGTGACGGCGCGGGAGTATACACCTTC
TRBV2	-	TRBJ2-2	TRBD2	CASNPVGLAGGQWELFF	TGTGCCAGCAACCCCGTCGGACTAGCGGGGGGGCAGTGGGAGCTGTTTTTT
TRBV18	-	TRBJ1-5	TRBD1	CASSPGTGGNQPQHF	TGTGCCAGCTCACCTGGGACAGGGGGCAATCAGCCCCAGCATTTT
TRBV9	-	TRBJ1-1	TRBD1	CASSHRVGQPNTEAFF	TGTGCCAGCAGCCACCGAGTGGGACAGCCGAACACTGAAGCTTTCTTT
TRBV21-1	-	TRBJ2-1	-	CASSKDRLADLYNEQFF	TGTGCCAGCAGCAAAGATCGACTAGCGGACCTCTACAATGAGCAGTTCTTC
TRBV18	few	TRBJ1-1	TRBD1	CASSSQGRMNTEAFF	TGTGCCAGCTCGTCACAGGGGAGAATGAACACTGAAGCTTTCTTT
TRBV9	-	TRBJ2-7	-	CASSVGFTTYEQYF	TGTGCCAGCAGCGTTGGTTTCACAACCTACGAGCAGTACTTC
TRBV20-1	few	TRBJ2-1	-	CSASRAGLPNEQFF	TGCAGTGCTAGTCGGGCGGGGTTACCCAATGAGCAGTTCTTC
TRBV12-1	-	TRBJ2-5	-	CARVTGRWEGQETQYF	TGTGCCAGGGTCACCGGTCGGTGGGAGGGCCAAGAGACCCAGTACTTC
TRBV6-2/TRBV6-3	-	TRBJ2-1	-	CASSHGMTGNEQFF	TGTGCCAGCAGCCACGGAATGACTGGAAATGAGCAGTTCTTC
TRBV6-5	-	TRBJ1-3	-	CASRTTGSGNTIYF	TGTGCCAGCAGGACGACGGGCTCTGGAAACACCATATATTTT
TRBV19	-	TRBJ1-1	-	CASRPGQSRNTEAFF	TGTGCCAGTAGACCAGGACAGTCCCGGAACACTGAAGCTTTCTTT
TRBV4-3	-	TRBJ2-7	-	CASSQGLGSSYEQYF	TGCGCCAGCAGCCAAGGTCTGGGCTCCTCCTACGAGCAGTACTTC
TRBV11-2	-	TRBJ1-2	-	CASSTRTGRYGYTF	TGTGCCAGCAGCACCAGGACGGGGAGGTATGGCTACACCTTC
TRBV5-1	-	TRBJ2-3	-	CASSLATTGRWGGGDTQYF	TGCGCCAGCAGCTTGGCCACGACAGGCAGATGGGGCGGGGGAGATACGCAGTATTTT
TRBV6-6	once	TRBJ2-1	TRBD2	CASSRSTSGFLRNEQFF	TGTGCCAGCAGCCGATCGACTAGCGGGTTTTTAAGGAATGAGCAGTTCTTC
TRBV2	once	TRBJ1-1	TRBD1	CASSRTGTEAFF	TGTGCCAGCAGTAGGACAGGGACTGAAGCTTTCTTT
TRBV9	few	TRBJ1-6	TRBD1	CASSATGDSTFYRSPLHF	TGTGCCAGCAGCGCAACTGGGGACAGCACGTTTTATAGATCACCCCTCCACTTT
TRBV27	few	TRBJ2-1	TRBD2	CASRLASNEQFF	TGTGCCAGCAGACTAGCGTCAAATGAGCAGTTCTTC
TRBV7-9	-	TRBJ1-6	-	CASSFLGGNTPLHF	TGTGCCAGCAGCTTCCTGGGGGGAAATACACCCCTCCACTTT
TRBV7-2	-	TRBJ2-6	-	CASSRGNSGANVLTF	TGTGCCAGCAGCCGCGGGAACTCTGGGGCCAACGTCCTGACTTTC
TRBV3-1/TRBV3-2	once	TRBJ2-1	TRBD1	CASSQGGQGGSQFF	TGTGCCAGCAGCCAAGGGGGACAGGGGGGTTCACAGTTCTTC
TRBV5-4	-	TRBJ2-7	-	CASSFRIGAGVVGSYEQYF	TGTGCCAGCAGCTTCCGTATAGGGGCAGGAGTTGTAGGCTCCTACGAGCAGTACTTC
TRBV10-3	-	TRBJ2-7	-	CAIKGAGPYEQYF	TGTGCCATCAAGGGCGCAGGGCCCTACGAGCAGTACTTC
TRBV19	-	TRBJ2-7	TRBD1	CASSPSGQGPYEQYF	TGTGCCAGTAGTCCCTCGGGACAGGGACCCTACGAGCAGTACTTC
TRBV30	few	TRBJ1-4	TRBD1	CAWRDRAGFGEKLFF	TGTGCCTGGAGGGACAGGGCAGGGTTCGGCGAAAAACTGTTTTTT
TRBV5-8	-	TRBJ2-3	TRBD1	CASSPGQGIGDTQYF	TGTGCCAGCAGCCCGGGACAGGGTATCGGAGATACGCAGTATTTT
TRBV4-1	-	TRBJ1-4	-	CASSPRQELEKLFF	TGCGCCAGCAGCCCGCGACAGGAACTTGAAAAACTGTTTTTT
TRBV23-1	-	TRBJ2-5	TRBD2	CASSRLLLGGRVRETQYF	TGCGCCAGCAGTCGCCTCCTTTTGGGGGGGAGAGTACGGGAGACCCAGTACTTC
TRBV11-2	-	TRBJ2-1	-	CASRRDRANEQFF	TGTGCCAGCAGGCGGGACAGAGCTAATGAGCAGTTCTTC
TRBV4-3	-	TRBJ1-1	-	CASSPPGGNTEAFF	TGCGCCAGCAGCCCCCCCGGGGGGAACACTGAAGCTTTCTTT
TRBV19	-	TRBJ1-4	-	CASSIDRMASGDEKLFF	TGTGCCAGTAGTATAGATCGGATGGCTTCGGGAGATGAAAAACTGTTTTTT
TRBV12-2	-	TRBJ2-3	-	CASRFVRGVGDTQYF	TGTGCAAGTCGCTTCGTCAGGGGGGTGGGAGATACGCAGTATTTT
TRBV7-2	-	TRBJ2-7	-	CASSSLLLADYTYEQYF	TGTGCCAGCAGCTCGCTATTACTAGCAGACTATACCTACGAGCAGTACTTC
TRBV29-1	-	TRBJ2-7	-	CSVEGQNSYEQYF	TGCAGCGTTGAAGGACAGAACTCCTACGAGCAGTACTTC
TRBV2	few	TRBJ2-7	-	CASSLETLKREQYF	TGTGCCAGCAGTTTGGAGACGCTCAAGCGCGAGCAGTACTTC
TRBV4-1	few	TRBJ2-2	TRBD1	CASSLLTGTSGELFF	TGCGCCAGCAGCCTCCTGACAGGGACGTCCGGGGAGCTGTTTTTT